The present T cell receptor beta chain was sequenced within a study of blood T cell repertoires in COVID-19 (dated by TCRdb to the early 2020s). Describing the broader study: The collaborator samples originated in the United States, Italy and Spain and spanned the acute and convalescent phases of COVID-19. The material from the prospective study consisted of cDNA or gDNA derived from T cells, B-cell-depleted T cells, or PBMCs. Subjects who had been exposed to COVID-19, were actively infected with it, or had recovered from it provided the deeply sampled blood TCRbeta repertoires that made up the dataset. The repertoires were released in a freely available public database meant as a resource for research on the immune response to SARS-CoV-2. Samples came from the ongoing ImmuneRACE study (first 160 participants) plus 1,254 subjects from 6 global collaborators. A de-identified subject ID, COVID-19 status, age in years and sex were almost always included in the sample metadata. Where HLA class I and class II types were available, the types were taken from metadata supplied by the sample provider, not from assay-based typing. What the authors observed across the whole study: Clinical and demographic metadata were provided uncurated, with the amount varying by source and participant.

TCRbeta CDR3 regions were amplified from genomic DNA using the immunoSEQ Assay, a bias-controlled multiplex PCR. In the paper's pipeline: The number of nucleated cells in each sample was estimated from the amplification of reference gene primers within the assay. To quantify the absolute abundance of each unique TCRbeta CDR3 rearrangement, sequence reads were collapsed and filtered. For each sample, productive Simpson clonality was calculated as the square root of Simpson's diversity index over productive rearrangements. Sourced from immuneACCESS, this table was stored by TCRdb with only in-frame sequences that have V and J called. A share of the clones is absent; for the studies checked, an unresolved V gene accounts for under half, and the remainder has no known explanation. That table supplies the V and J calls and clone size; D and trimming were determined from the DNA. Counted in this sample were 430,000 or so clones; more than 75% of them appeared once. The leading ten clones occupy less than 2% of the sample.

V loses 1 base, J loses 7 bases, and the germline ends lie 16 bases apart. The CDR3, cysteine through phenylalanine, is 15 amino acids long. Only CDR3 DNA is held: 45 bases, read in frame from base 1. The germline V gene (reference sequence) yields SEHNR for CDR1 and FQNEAQ for CDR2. Comment on this clone: Its specific antigen is unknown. Per-base quality was not reported, and no clone a single base away is much larger than it.

In the prospective study, participants were roughly 18 to 100 years old, resided in about 25 geographic areas of the United States, and were enrolled through a virtual design. In the prospective study, participants were assigned to cohorts based on the clinical history participants reported in a screening survey and a study questionnaire. For ImmuneRACE Cohort 3, a participant was defined as recovered based on two consecutive negative NP/OP PCR tests, clearance by a healthcare professional, or resolution of symptoms. In the prospective study, mobile phlebotomists collected whole blood, serum and a nasopharyngeal or oropharyngeal swab from each participant. Over a roughly 2-month period, participants in the prospective study had the option of providing additional blood draws and questionnaires. Before DNA extraction, blood samples from the prospective study were shipped at room temperature or frozen.

The clonotype was recovered from a woman aged 40 to 50 who had recovered from COVID-19. The specimen sequenced was PBMCs or T cells enriched from blood (not recorded which). This chain is built from TRBV7-9 and TRBJ1-1; 5 matching bases give a weak D call of TRBD1. The CDR3 sequence is CASSLGVERQSEAFF. Read as DNA, the sequence is TGTGCCAGCAGCTTAGGTGTAGAGAGACAGAGTGAAGCTTTCTTT.